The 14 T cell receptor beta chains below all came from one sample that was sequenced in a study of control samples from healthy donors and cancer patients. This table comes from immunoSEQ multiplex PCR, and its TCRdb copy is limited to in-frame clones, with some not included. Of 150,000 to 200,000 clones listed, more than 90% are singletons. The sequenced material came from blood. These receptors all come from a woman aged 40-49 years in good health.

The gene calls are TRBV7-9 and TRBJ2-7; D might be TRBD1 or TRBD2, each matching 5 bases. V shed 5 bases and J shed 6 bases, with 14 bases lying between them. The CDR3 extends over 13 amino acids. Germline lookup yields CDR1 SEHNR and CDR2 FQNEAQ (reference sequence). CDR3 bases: TGTGCCAGCAGCCCGGGACCCCAGGCCGAGCAGTACTTC. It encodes CASSPGPQAEQYF.

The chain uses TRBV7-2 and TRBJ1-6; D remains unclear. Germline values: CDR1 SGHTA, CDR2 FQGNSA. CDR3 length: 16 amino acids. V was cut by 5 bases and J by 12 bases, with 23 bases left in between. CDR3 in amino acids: CASSNFLVEGAGPLHF. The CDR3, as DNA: TGTGCCAGCAGCAATTTTCTTGTAGAGGGTGCGGGACCCCTCCACTTT.

The DNA for the CDR3 is TGTGCCAGCTCACCACCTGGACTGGGAGGGCAGCCCCAGCATTTT. Translated, it gives CASSPPGLGGQPQHF. V usage is TRBV18 and J usage is TRBJ1-5; D not certain. V lost 0 bases, J lost 7 bases, and 13 bases lay in between. CDR3 length: 15 amino acids. CDR1 and CDR2 from the germline V gene are KGHSH and LQKENI.

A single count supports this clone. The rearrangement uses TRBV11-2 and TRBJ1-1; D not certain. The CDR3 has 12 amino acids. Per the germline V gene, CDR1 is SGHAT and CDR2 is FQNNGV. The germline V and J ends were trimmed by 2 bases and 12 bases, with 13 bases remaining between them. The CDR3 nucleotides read TGTGCCAGCAGCTTAATCCTCCAGCGGACTTTCTTT. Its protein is CASSLILQRTFF.

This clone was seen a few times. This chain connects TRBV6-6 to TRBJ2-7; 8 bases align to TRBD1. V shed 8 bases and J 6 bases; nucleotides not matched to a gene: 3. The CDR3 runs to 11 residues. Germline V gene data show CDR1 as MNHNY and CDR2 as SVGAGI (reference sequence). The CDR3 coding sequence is TGTGCCAGCGGACAGGGAAGCGAGCAGTACTTC. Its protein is CASGQGSEQYF.

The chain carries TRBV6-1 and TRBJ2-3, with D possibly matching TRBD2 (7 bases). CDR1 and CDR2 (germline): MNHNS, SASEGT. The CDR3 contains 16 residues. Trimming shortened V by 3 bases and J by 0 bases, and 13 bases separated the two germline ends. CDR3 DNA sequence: TGTGCCAGCAGTGATCTTGGGGGGGCGAGCACAGATACGCAGTATTTT. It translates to CASSDLGGASTDTQYF.

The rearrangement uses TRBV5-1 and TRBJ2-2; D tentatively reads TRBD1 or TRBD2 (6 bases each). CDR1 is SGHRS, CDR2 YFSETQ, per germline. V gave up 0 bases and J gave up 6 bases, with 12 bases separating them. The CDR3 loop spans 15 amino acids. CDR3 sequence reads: CASSLVGGPAGELFF. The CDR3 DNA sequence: TGCGCCAGCAGCTTGGTAGGGGGGCCTGCCGGGGAGCTGTTTTTT.

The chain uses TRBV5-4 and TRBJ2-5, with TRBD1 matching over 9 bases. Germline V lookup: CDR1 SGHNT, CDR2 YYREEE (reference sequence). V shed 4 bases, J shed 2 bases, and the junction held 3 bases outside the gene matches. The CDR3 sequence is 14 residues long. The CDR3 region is CASSRQGGQETQYF. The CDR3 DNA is TGTGCCAGCAGCCGACAGGGGGGACAAGAGACCCAGTACTTC. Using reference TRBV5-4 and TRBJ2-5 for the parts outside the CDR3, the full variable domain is ETGVTQSPTHLIKTRGQQVTLRCSSQSGHNTVSWYQQALGQGPQFIFQYYREEENGRGNFPPRFSGLQFPNYSSELNVNALELDDSALYLCASSRQGGQETQYFGPGTRLLVL.

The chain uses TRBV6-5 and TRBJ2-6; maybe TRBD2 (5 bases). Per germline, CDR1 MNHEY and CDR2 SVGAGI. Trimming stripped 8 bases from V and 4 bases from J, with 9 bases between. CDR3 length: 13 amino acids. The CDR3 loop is CASGRGGANVLTF. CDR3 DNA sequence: TGTGCCAGCGGGAGAGGGGGGGCCAACGTCCTGACTTTC.

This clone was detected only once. The DNA of the CDR3 is TGTGCCAGCAGTGACAGGGCGGGCACTGAAGCTTTCTTT. Amino acid sequence: CASSDRAGTEAFF. The chain recombines TRBV12-3 or TRBV12-4 with TRBJ1-1; 7 positions match TRBD1. J gave up 4 bases and V 5 bases, and 4 bases lay outside the gene matches. The CDR3 spans 13 residues.

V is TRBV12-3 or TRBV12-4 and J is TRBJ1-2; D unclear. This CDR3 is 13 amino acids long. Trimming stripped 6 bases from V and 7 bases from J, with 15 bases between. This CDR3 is CASSRKRSGGYTF. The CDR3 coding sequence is TGTGCCAGCAGCCGAAAAAGGTCGGGTGGCTACACCTTC.

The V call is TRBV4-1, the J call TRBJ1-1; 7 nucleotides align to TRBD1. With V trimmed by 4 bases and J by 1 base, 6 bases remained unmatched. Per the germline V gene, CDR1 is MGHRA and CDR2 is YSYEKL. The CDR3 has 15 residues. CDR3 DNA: TGCGCCAGCAGCCGACAGGGTGATGAGAACACTGAAGCTTTCTTT. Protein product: CASSRQGDENTEAFF.

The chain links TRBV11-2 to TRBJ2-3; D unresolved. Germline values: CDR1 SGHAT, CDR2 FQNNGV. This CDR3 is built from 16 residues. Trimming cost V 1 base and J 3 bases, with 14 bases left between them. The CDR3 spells CASSLGVGLKTDTQYF. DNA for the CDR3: TGTGCCAGCAGCTTAGGGGTAGGGCTAAAAACAGATACGCAGTATTTT.

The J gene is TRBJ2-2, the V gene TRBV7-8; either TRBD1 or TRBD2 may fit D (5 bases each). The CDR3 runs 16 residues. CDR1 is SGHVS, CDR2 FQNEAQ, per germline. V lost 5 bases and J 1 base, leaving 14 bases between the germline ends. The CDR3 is CASSPQGRGNTGELFF. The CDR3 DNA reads TGTGCCAGCAGCCCCCAGGGCCGGGGGAACACCGGGGAGCTGTTTTTT. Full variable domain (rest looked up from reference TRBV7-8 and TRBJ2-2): GAGVSQSPRYKVAKRGQDVALRCDPISGHVSLFWYQQALGQGPEFLTYFQNEAQLDKSGLPSDRFFAERPEGSVSTLKIQRTQQEDSAVYLCASSPQGRGNTGELFFGEGSRLTVL.